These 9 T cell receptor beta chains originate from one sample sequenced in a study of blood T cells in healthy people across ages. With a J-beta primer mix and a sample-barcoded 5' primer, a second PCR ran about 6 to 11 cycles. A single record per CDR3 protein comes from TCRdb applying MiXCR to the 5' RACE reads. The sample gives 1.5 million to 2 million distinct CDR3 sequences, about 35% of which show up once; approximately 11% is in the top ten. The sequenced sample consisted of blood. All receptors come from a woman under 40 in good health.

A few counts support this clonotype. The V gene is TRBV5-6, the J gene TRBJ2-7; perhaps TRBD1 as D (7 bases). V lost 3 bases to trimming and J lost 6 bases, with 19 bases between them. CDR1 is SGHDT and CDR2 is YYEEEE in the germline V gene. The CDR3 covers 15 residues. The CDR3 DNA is TGTGCCAGCAGCTCCTGGGCCAGGGGGACTTCCGAGCAGTACTTC. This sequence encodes CASSSWARGTSEQYF.

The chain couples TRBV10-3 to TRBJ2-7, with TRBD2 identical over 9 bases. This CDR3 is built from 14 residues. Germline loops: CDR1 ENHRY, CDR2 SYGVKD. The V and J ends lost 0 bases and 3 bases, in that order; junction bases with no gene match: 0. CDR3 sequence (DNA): TGTGCCATCAGTGAGTCACTAGCGGGCTACGAGCAGTACTTC. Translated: CAISESLAGYEQYF.

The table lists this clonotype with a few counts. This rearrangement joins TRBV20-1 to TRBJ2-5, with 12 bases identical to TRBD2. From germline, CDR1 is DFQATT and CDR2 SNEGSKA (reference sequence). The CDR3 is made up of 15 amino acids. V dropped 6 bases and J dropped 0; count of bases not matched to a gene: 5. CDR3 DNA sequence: TGCAGTGCGCCGACTAGCGGGAGATACCAAGAGACCCAGTACTTC. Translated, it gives CSAPTSGRYQETQYF.

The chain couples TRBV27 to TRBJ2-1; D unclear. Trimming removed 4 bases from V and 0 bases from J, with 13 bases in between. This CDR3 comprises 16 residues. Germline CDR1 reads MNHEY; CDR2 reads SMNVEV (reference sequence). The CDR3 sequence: CASSSHVASSYNEQFF. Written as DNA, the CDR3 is TGTGCCAGCAGTTCACATGTGGCAAGCTCCTACAATGAGCAGTTCTTC.

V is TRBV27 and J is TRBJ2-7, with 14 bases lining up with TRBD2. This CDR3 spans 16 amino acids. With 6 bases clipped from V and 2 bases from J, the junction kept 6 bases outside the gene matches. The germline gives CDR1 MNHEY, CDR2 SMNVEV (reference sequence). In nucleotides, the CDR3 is TGTGCCAGCAGGGGGAGGACTAGCGGGAGGCCCTACGAGCAGTACTTC. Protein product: CASRGRTSGRPYEQYF.

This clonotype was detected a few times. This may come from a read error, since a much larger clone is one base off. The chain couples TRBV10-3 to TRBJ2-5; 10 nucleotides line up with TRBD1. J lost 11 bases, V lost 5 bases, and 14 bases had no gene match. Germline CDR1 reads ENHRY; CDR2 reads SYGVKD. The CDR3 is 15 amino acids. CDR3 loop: CAISTTGTGDNEQYF. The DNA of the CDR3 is TGTGCCATCAGTACCACCGGGACAGGGGACAATGAGCAGTACTTC.

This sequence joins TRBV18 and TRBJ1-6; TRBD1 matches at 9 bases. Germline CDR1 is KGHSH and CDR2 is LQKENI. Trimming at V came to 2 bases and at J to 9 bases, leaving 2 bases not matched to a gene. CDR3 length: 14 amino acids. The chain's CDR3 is CASSPYRGRSPLHF. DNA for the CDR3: TGTGCCAGCTCACCATACAGGGGGCGTTCACCCCTCCACTTT.

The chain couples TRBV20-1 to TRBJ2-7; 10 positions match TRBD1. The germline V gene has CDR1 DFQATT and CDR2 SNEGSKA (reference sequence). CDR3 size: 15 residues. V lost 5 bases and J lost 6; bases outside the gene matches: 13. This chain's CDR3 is CSADRDRGGPAEQYF. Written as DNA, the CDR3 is TGCAGTGCTGATAGGGACAGGGGAGGTCCTGCCGAGCAGTACTTC.

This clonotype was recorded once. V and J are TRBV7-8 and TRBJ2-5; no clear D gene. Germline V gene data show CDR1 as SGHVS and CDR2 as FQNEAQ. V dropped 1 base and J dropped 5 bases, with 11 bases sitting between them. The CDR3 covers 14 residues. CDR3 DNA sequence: TGTGCCAGCAGCTTAGGCTTTCTGGCGGAGACCCAGTACTTC. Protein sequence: CASSLGFLAETQYF.